This T cell receptor beta chain was observed in a study of blood T cells in healthy people across ages (dated by TCRdb to between 2014 and 2016). Regarding the study in general: In model experiments, roughly one uniquely barcoded TCR beta cDNA molecule per two T cells was captured by template switching. Donors were grouped into four age groups: young (average 16 years), middle-aged (around 39), aged (around 60) and long-lived (just over 80). To track age-related changes in TCR beta repertoire diversity, the study relied on deep sequencing normalized with unique cDNA molecular identifiers. Donors of different ages were randomly distributed across sequencing lanes to avoid experimental bias. Two additional independent replicas of 1 million unique cDNA reads from the same blood draw were analyzed for two donors (one aged 18 to 30 and one aged 80 or older). General conclusions and limits of the study: Because donor CMV infection status was unknown, age-related changes in expanded clonotypes were potentially confounded. Because profiling used bulk unsorted PBMCs, naive and antigen-experienced compartments could not be compared conclusively. Compared with the aged group, the long-lived group had more naive CD4+ T cells, fewer expanded clones and increased TCR diversity, suggesting age selection. Total diversity estimates from one million sequenced T cells were considered lower bounds and underestimates. Observed TCR beta diversity correlated strongly with the percentage of naive T cells measured by flow cytometry. As age increased, observed TCR beta diversity per million T cells dropped in a roughly linear way, and a significant reduction was already evident by age around 41.

The CDR3 runs 16 amino acids, cysteine and phenylalanine included. Only the CDR3 DNA is retained, 48 bases long and in frame from the first base. Relative to germline, V is missing 0 bases and J is missing 0 bases, with 3 bases of the junction outside any gene match. The germline V gene encodes CDR1 DFQATT and CDR2 SNEGSKA (reference sequence). This clonotype occurred a few times. Its specific antigen is unknown. Base qualities were left out, and no much larger clone turns up one base away. The donors were some 39 Caucasian individuals from Russia, aged roughly 6 to 90 years, who were systemically healthy. Each donor gave about 9.7 milliliters of peripheral blood, drawn into EDTA-treated Vacutainer tubes. PBMCs were isolated by Ficoll-Paque density-gradient centrifugation, with at least 6 million obtained per sample. Total RNA, at least 6 micrograms per sample, was extracted from PBMCs with Trizol reagent. The percentages of naive CD45RAhigh/CD27high T cells were determined by flow cytometry on a PBMC aliquot from every donor.

Library preparation used 5' RACE. TCRdb names Illumina HiSeq 2500 as the instrument used. A second PCR of about 7 to 12 cycles was run with a J-beta primer mix and a sample-barcoded 5' primer. A unique molecular identifier was introduced onto each TCR beta cDNA molecule by a template-switch 5' adaptor carrying 12 random nucleotides. At least 2.5 million CDR3-containing paired-end reads were obtained from each sample. First-strand cDNA synthesis was performed from all RNA using the Mint cDNA synthesis kit, with priming by a TRBC-specific oligonucleotide. After uracil-DNA glycosylase treatment, a first 18-cycle PCR used universal primers M1SS and BC2_uni_R on all cDNA. On the authors' methods: Normalization of each sample was performed by random selection of 1 million high-quality reads, each carrying a distinct molecular identifier. Reads with shared molecular identifiers were discarded instead of being binned into consensus sequences. CDR3 identification, clonotype clustering and error correction used MiTCR with a Q25 quality threshold and the strictest error-elimination algorithm. A nonparametric unseen species model with Euler transformation was used to estimate a lower bound on total TCR beta diversity. TCRdb reanalyzed the raw reads on its own, using fastp at Q25 for trimming and MiXCR for clone calling, and kept in-frame beta chains. Rows are unified per CDR3 protein, each entry keeping the most common DNA and genes. TCRdb, not the original authors, processed these V and J calls. The sample table lists some 780,000 distinct CDR3 sequences, 56% of them with a count of one. The top ten hold around 24% of the sample.

The receptor was isolated from a man aged 35-49 years in good health. Input material: blood. The chain uses TRBV20-1 and TRBJ2-4; a stretch of 9 junction bases matches TRBD1. CDR3 sequence: CSARDWDRVAKNIQYF. The DNA sequence is given as TGCAGTGCTAGAGATTGGGACAGGGTAGCCAAAAACATTCAGTACTTC.